This TCR beta chain came from a study of blood T cell repertoires in COVID-19. Study at large: Sources were T cells, B-cell-depleted T cells, or PBMCs; the material itself was cDNA or gDNA.

Generated by immunoSEQ multiplex PCR, the TCRdb table keeps only in-frame clones and is missing some. The sample holds more than 75,000 clones, under 90% seen once. The CDR3 runs to 13 residues. V shed 3 bases, J shed 8 bases, and the junction held 4 bases outside the gene matches. Sequences were obtained from peripheral blood. This rearrangement joins TRBV12-3 or TRBV12-4 to TRBJ1-2; 9 positions agree with TRBD1. The sequence was collected from a human donor in a cohort sampled during active COVID-19. CDR3 amino acids: CASSLDRGGGYTF. In DNA form, the CDR3 reads TGTGCCAGCAGTTTGGACAGGGGTGGAGGCTACACCTTC.